The 10 T cell receptor beta chains given below trace back to one sample, sequenced in a study of shared clonotypes between healthy human individuals. Clones were sequenced by immunoSEQ multiplex PCR, and TCRdb holds only the in-frame ones, with some missing. The sample includes over 95,000 clones, 65% to 75% of them seen just once. The specimen was memory CD8+ T cells sorted from blood. This sample's subset: CD45RO+ cells pooled with CCR7-negative TemRA cells. The receptors were sampled from a woman younger than 45 in good health.

This clone was observed many times. V is TRBV25-1 and J is TRBJ2-2, with D perhaps TRBD1 (6 bases). V dropped 0 bases and J dropped 6 bases, with 17 bases sitting between them. This CDR3 region has 17 residues. Germline-derived CDR1 and CDR2 are MGHDK and SYGVNS. CDR3 loop: CASSEYEGGKVAGELFF. The CDR3 DNA sequence: TGTGCCAGCAGTGAATACGAAGGGGGAAAGGTGGCCGGGGAGCTGTTTTTT.

CDR3 coding DNA: TGCGCCAGCAACCCGACTAGCGGGTGGCCGGGAGAGCAGTACTTC. This translates into CASNPTSGWPGEQYF. V is TRBV10-2 and J is TRBJ2-7; TRBD2 matches 10 bases. From germline, CDR1 is WSHSY and CDR2 SAAADI. With V trimmed by 7 bases and J by 7 bases, 13 bases remained unmatched. The CDR3 extends over 15 amino acids.

The gene calls are TRBV7-9 and TRBJ2-7; D is perhaps TRBD1 (6 bases). In germline, CDR1 is SEHNR, CDR2 FQNEAQ (reference sequence). The CDR3 extends over 12 amino acids. The V and J ends lost 5 bases and 3 bases respectively, with 8 bases between them. CDR3 region: CASSVDSYEQYF. Here the CDR3 DNA reads TGTGCCAGCAGCGTGGACAGCTACGAGCAGTACTTC.

The chain uses TRBV6-4 and TRBJ2-1; 8 bases are shared with TRBD2. The CDR3 extends over 15 amino acids. CDR1 and CDR2 (germline): MRHNA, SNTAGT. Trimming at V came to 3 bases and at J to 7 bases, leaving 8 bases not matched to a gene. CDR3 sequence (DNA): TGTGCCAGCAGTGAAGCAAGCGGGAGTGGTAATGAGCAGTTCTTC. It is translated as CASSEASGSGNEQFF.

V usage is TRBV27 and J usage is TRBJ1-5; unclear D gene. The V end was cut by 3 bases, the J end by 1 base, with 10 bases between. Germline assignment: CDR1 MNHEY and CDR2 SMNVEV (reference sequence). This CDR3 comprises 15 residues. CDR3 nucleotides: TGTGCCAGCAGTTTTCTTCCGGCGAGCAATCAGCCCCAGCATTTT. It translates to CASSFLPASNQPQHF.

The rearrangement links TRBV6-1 to TRBJ1-1; the match to TRBD1 covers 8 bases. The CDR3 consists of 15 residues. The ends lost 6 bases at V and 4 bases at J; junction bases unmatched: 10. CDR1 is MNHNS and CDR2 is SASEGT in the germline V gene. CDR3 loop: CASRFQGAWGTEAFF. The CDR3 DNA reads as TGTGCCAGCAGATTCCAGGGGGCGTGGGGCACTGAAGCTTTCTTT.

The chain carries TRBV9 and TRBJ1-2, with D unclear. Germline loops: CDR1 SGDLS, CDR2 YYNGEE. Trimming removed 2 bases from V and 8 bases from J, with 4 bases in between. CDR3 length: 10 amino acids. The chain's CDR3 is CASSVSGYTF. The CDR3 nucleotides read TGTGCCAGCAGCGTCTCGGGCTACACCTTC.

The chain recombines TRBV5-1 with TRBJ2-7; 10 nucleotides match TRBD2. V shed 2 bases and J 7 bases; nucleotides not matched to a gene: 18. This CDR3 region has 18 residues. Germline loops: CDR1 SGHRS, CDR2 YFSETQ. The DNA for the CDR3 is TGCGCCAGCAGCTTTGGTGTCCTAGCGGGAGCCCAGGGGGAGGAGCAGTACTTC. Its protein is CASSFGVLAGAQGEEQYF.

Ten or more counts support this clone. The V call is TRBV25-1, the J call TRBJ2-2; D gene ambiguous. CDR3 length equals 13 residues. Per the germline V gene, CDR1 is MGHDK and CDR2 is SYGVNS. Trimming left V 4 bases short and J 4 bases short, with 7 bases between. CDR3 bases: TGTGCCAGCAGTGGAACAGCCACCGGGGAGCTGTTTTTT. Translated, it gives CASSGTATGELFF.

The chain joins TRBV2 to TRBJ2-2, with D possibly being TRBD1 or TRBD2 (6 bases each). The CDR3 has 14 amino acids. CDR1 SNHLY and CDR2 FYNNEI come from the germline V gene. V was cut by 9 bases and J by 5 bases, with 16 bases left in between. CDR3 sequence: CASNSGGATGELFF. The CDR3 nucleotides are TGTGCCAGTAACTCCGGGGGCGCAACCGGGGAGCTGTTTTTT.